This T cell receptor (beta chain) was profiled in a study of response to subunit inactivated influenza vaccine. Study-wide findings and caveats: Only a handful of new T cells, the authors suggested, are recruited with each seasonal influenza vaccination.

The CDR3 covers 13 residues. V lost 4 bases and J 13 bases, leaving 18 bases between the germline ends. In germline, CDR1 is SGDLS, CDR2 YYNGEE. One entry per CDR3 protein results from TCRdb running MiXCR on the RT-PCR reads. The sample has about 520,000 distinct CDR3 sequences, 25% seen once. Ten or more counts support this clonotype. The antigen remains undetermined. The V and J genes are TRBV9 and TRBJ2-1; a possible D gene is TRBD1 (6 bases). The sequence came from a middle-aged man who received an inactivated influenza vaccine. Sample: CD4+ T cells sorted from PBMCs, taken more than 4 days after vaccination. Here the CDR3 reads CASSLILGTHQFF. CDR3 in DNA: TGTGCCAGCAGCCTAATCTTGGGGACACATCAGTTCTTC. Complete variable domain (other parts from reference TRBV9 and TRBJ2-1): DSGVTQTPKHLITATGQRVTLRCSPRSGDLSVYWYQQSLDQGLQFLIQYYNGEERAKGNILERFSAQQFPDLHSELNLSSLELGDSALYFCASSLILGTHQFFGPGTRLTVL.